This TCR beta chain was obtained from a study of blood T cells in healthy people across ages. Sample-barcoded 5' priming and a J-beta primer mix drove a second PCR of roughly 7 to 11 cycles. One entry per CDR3 protein results from TCRdb running MiXCR on the 5' RACE reads. The sample includes 600,000 to 800,000 distinct CDR3 sequences, 52% of them seen just once. This clonotype was counted ten times or more. This CDR3 spans 15 amino acids. CDR1 is SGHTA, CDR2 FQGNSA, per germline. V lost 2 bases, J lost 7 bases, and 12 bases lay in between. The sequenced sample was blood. The rearrangement joins TRBV7-2 to TRBJ1-6; the D is unclear. The TCR comes from an elderly woman in good health. CDR3 nucleotide sequence: TGTGCCAGCAGCTTATCTGGGTTCGGCAATTCACCCCTCCACTTT. It specifies CASSLSGFGNSPLHF.